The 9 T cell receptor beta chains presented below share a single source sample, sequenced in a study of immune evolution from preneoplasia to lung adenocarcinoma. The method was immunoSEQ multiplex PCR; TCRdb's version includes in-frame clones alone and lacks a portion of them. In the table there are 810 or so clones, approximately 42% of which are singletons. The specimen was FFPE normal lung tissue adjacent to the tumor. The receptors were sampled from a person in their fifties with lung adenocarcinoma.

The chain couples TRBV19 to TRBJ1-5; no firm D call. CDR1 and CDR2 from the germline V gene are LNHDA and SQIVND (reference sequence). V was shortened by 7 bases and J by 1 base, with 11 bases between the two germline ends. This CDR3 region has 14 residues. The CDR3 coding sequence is TGTGCCAGTAATAAGGGAGGAAGCAATCAGCCCCAGCATTTT. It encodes CASNKGGSNQPQHF.

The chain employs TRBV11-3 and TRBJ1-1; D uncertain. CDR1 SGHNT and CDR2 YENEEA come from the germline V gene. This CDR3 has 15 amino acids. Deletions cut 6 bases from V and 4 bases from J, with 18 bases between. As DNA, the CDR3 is TGTGCCAGCAGAACCCGTGGGTCAGGCGGCACTGAAGCTTTCTTT. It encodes CASRTRGSGGTEAFF.

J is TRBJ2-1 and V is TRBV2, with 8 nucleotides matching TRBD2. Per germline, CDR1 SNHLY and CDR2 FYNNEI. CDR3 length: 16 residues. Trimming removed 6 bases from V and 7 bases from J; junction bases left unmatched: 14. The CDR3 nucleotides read TGTGCCAGCAGCCCTCGCGGGAGGCCCTCCTGGAATGAGCAGTTCTTC. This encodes CASSPRGRPSWNEQFF.

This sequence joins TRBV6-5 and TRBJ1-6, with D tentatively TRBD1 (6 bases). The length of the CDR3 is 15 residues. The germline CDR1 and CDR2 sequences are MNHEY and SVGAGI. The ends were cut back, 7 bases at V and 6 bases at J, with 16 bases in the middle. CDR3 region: CASTLQGSGNSPLHF. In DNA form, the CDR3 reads TGTGCCAGCACTCTACAGGGATCGGGTAATTCACCCCTCCACTTT.

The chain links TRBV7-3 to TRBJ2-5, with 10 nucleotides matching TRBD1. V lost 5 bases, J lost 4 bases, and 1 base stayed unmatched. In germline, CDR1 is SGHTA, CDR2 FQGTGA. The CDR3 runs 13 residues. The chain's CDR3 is CASSRTGGETQYF. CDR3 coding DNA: TGTGCCAGCAGCAGGACAGGGGGAGAGACCCAGTACTTC.

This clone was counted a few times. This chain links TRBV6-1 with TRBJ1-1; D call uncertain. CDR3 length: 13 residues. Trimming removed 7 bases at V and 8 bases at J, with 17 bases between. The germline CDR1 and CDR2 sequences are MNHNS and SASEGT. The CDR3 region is CASTEDLGQEAFF. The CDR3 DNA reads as TGTGCCAGCACCGAAGACCTCGGCCAGGAAGCTTTCTTT.

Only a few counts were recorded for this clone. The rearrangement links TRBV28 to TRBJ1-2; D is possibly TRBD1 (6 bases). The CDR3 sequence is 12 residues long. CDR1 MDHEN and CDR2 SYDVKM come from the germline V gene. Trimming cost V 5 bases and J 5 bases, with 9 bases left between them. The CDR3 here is CASSLRGYGYTF. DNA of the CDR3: TGTGCCAGCAGTCTCAGGGGATATGGCTACACCTTC.

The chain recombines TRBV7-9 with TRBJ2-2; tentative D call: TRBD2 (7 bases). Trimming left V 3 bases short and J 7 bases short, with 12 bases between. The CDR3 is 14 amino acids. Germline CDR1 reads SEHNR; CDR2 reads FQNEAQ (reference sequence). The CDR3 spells CASSLGGGGGELFF. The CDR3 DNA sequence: TGTGCCAGCAGCTTGGGAGGGGGTGGCGGGGAGCTGTTTTTT.

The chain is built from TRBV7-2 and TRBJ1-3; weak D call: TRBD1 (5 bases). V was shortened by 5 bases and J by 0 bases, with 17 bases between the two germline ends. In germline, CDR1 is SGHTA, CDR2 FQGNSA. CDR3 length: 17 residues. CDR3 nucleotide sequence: TGTGCCAGCAGCCAAGACGCCGACAGTAGCTCTGGAAACACCATATATTTT. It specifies CASSQDADSSSGNTIYF.